This T cell receptor beta chain stems from a study of tumor and adjacent non-tumor tissue in lung cancer. Study-wide background: Aged about 31 to 80 years, patients included nine to eleven men and about 5 women with stage I to III disease. Overall study findings and caveats: Higher tumor TCR diversity was associated with shorter survival.

Concerning this clonotype itself: What it binds is unknown.

The template was RNA from unsorted bulk tissue. The germline V gene encodes CDR1 MDHEN and CDR2 SYDVKM. V gave up 6 bases and J gave up 12 bases; unmatched junction bases: 21. The length of the CDR3 is 17 residues. TCRbeta libraries were built with three rounds of nested PCR, modified from ARM-PCR. TCRdb recomputed calls from the multiplex PCR reads with MiXCR, one row per CDR3 protein. The table includes roughly 66,000 distinct CDR3 sequences, less than 80% detected once. The chain recombines TRBV28 with TRBJ1-5, with 9 bases lining up with TRBD1. The clonotype originates from a man in his sixties with non-small cell lung cancer. The sequenced sample consisted of lung tumor tissue. CDR3 residues: CASSHGQGIRRGQLQHF. CDR3 nucleotides: TGTGCCAGCAGCCACGGACAGGGGATTCGGAGAGGCCAACTCCAGCATTTT.